Shown below are 19 T cell receptor beta chains from a single sample sequenced in a study of shared T cell receptors in the human thymus. Repertoires were generated with immunoSEQ multiplex PCR, while TCRdb's copy carries only in-frame clones and drops some. The sample consists of just under 550,000 clones, around 78% of them appearing once. A further study also used this sample, focusing on human thymus T cells.

The sequencing sample was made of thymocytes. Source of these receptors: a boy under three years old with a congenital heart defect.

This chain connects TRBV5-1 to TRBJ2-3; tentative D call: TRBD2 (5 bases). The CDR3 covers 15 residues. Germline lookup yields CDR1 SGHRS and CDR2 YFSETQ. Trimming stripped 4 bases from V and 3 bases from J, with 15 bases between. CDR3 sequence reads: CASSPRAGDTDTQYF. The CDR3 bases are TGCGCCAGCAGCCCTCGGGCCGGGGATACAGATACGCAGTATTTT.

This clone was seen a handful of times. This chain joins TRBV9 and TRBJ2-7; TRBD1 might be the D (6 bases). Germline V gene data show CDR1 as SGDLS and CDR2 as YYNGEE. The ends were cut back, 4 bases at V and 2 bases at J, with 13 bases in the middle. The CDR3 covers 14 residues. CDR3 amino acids: CASSHRADPYEQYF. In nucleotides, the CDR3 is TGTGCCAGCAGCCACAGGGCCGACCCCTACGAGCAGTACTTC.

The CDR3 reads CASSLGDRGTSGTYNEQFF. In DNA, the CDR3 is TGCGCCAGCAGCTTGGGGGACAGGGGGACTAGCGGGACCTACAATGAGCAGTTCTTC. This chain connects TRBV5-1 to TRBJ2-1, with 13 bases aligning to TRBD2. The CDR3 runs to 19 residues. J lost 2 bases, V lost 0 bases, and 8 bases had no gene match. Germline V CDR1 and CDR2: SGHRS, YFSETQ.

This clone was picked up a small number of times. V is TRBV6-4 and J is TRBJ2-3, with D hard to call. Per the germline V gene, CDR1 is MRHNA and CDR2 is SNTAGT. The CDR3 loop spans 18 amino acids. The ends were cut back, 0 bases at V and 3 bases at J, with 19 bases in the middle. CDR3 amino acids: CASSDSSHPKSRTDTQYF. The CDR3 nucleotides are TGTGCCAGCAGTGACTCATCCCACCCAAAGTCGAGGACAGATACGCAGTATTTT.

CDR3 in amino acids: CASSLGLAGEYEQYF. CDR3 coding DNA: TGTGCCAGCAGCTTGGGGCTAGCGGGAGAGTACGAGCAGTACTTC. The chain uses TRBV5-4 and TRBJ2-7; 10 positions agree with TRBD2. From germline, CDR1 is SGHNT and CDR2 YYREEE (reference sequence). The CDR3 length is 15 residues. V lost 0 bases, J lost 4 bases, and 4 bases stayed unmatched.

The chain carries TRBV6-1 and TRBJ2-3; tentatively, D is TRBD1 (6 bases). This CDR3 is built from 12 residues. Trimming shortened V by 5 bases and J by 7 bases, and 10 bases separated the two germline ends. CDR1 MNHNS and CDR2 SASEGT come from the germline V gene. The CDR3 nucleotides are TGTGCCAGCAGTCGACAGGTTAATACGCAGTATTTT. Its protein product is CASSRQVNTQYF.

This chain joins TRBV28 and TRBJ2-5; the match to TRBD1 covers 9 bases. The germline V gene encodes CDR1 MDHEN and CDR2 SYDVKM. The CDR3 spans 15 residues. V dropped 5 bases and J dropped 4; count of bases not matched to a gene: 8. CDR3 nucleotides: TGTGCCAGCAGTCCCCCCGGACAGGGGTTAGAGACCCAGTACTTC. Translating gives CASSPPGQGLETQYF.

In this sample, this clone turned up a few times. The V and J genes are TRBV30 and TRBJ2-3; 10 bases fit TRBD2. Per germline, CDR1 GTSNPN and CDR2 SVGIG (reference sequence). This CDR3 spans 15 amino acids. Trimming at V came to 0 bases and at J to 6 bases, leaving 6 bases not matched to a gene. CDR3 sequence (DNA): TGTGCCTGGAGTGTTGTAGCGGGAGGACTTGATACGCAGTATTTT. This encodes CAWSVVAGGLDTQYF.

This rearrangement joins TRBV29-1 to TRBJ1-2; TRBD1 agrees at 7 bases. Germline V gives CDR1 SQVTM, CDR2 ANQGSEA. This CDR3 is 14 amino acids long. Trimming at V came to 5 bases and at J to 4 bases, leaving 10 bases not matched to a gene. CDR3 sequence (DNA): TGCAGCGTTTGCACAGGGGCCGAGGGCTATGGCTACACCTTC. Protein: CSVCTGAEGYGYTF.

V gene TRBV5-1 combines with J gene TRBJ2-3; TRBD2 matches at 7 bases. Germline-derived CDR1 and CDR2 are SGHRS and YFSETQ. V lost 0 bases to trimming and J lost 0 bases; unmatched junction nucleotides: 1. This CDR3 is 15 amino acids long. CDR3: CASSLGEGSTDTQYF. In DNA form, the CDR3 reads TGCGCCAGCAGCTTGGGGGAGGGTAGCACAGATACGCAGTATTTT.

CDR3 sequence reads: CASSFREDNEQFF. In nucleotides, the CDR3 is TGTGCCAGCAGCTTCCGGGAGGACAATGAGCAGTTCTTC. The chain recombines TRBV5-6 with TRBJ2-1; 7 bases are shared with TRBD2. Germline V gene lookup returns CDR1 SGHDT and CDR2 YYEEEE. The CDR3 consists of 13 residues. The V segment lost 2 bases and the J segment 5 bases; nucleotides outside the gene matches: 1.

Details on this clone: No conserved phenylalanine or tryptophan ends this CDR3, so it is likely a read error. This rearrangement joins TRBV2 to TRBJ1-1; D remains unclear. The CDR3 length is 11 residues. V lost 0 bases and J lost 10, with 6 bases in between. Germline V lookup: CDR1 SNHLY, CDR2 FYNNEI. For the CDR3, the DNA is TGTGCCAGCAGTGAAGCCAAAGGAGCTTTCATT. Translating it yields CASSEAKGAFI.

The gene calls are TRBV5-8 and TRBJ2-7, with a weak D call TRBD1 (6 bases). This CDR3 has 16 residues. Germline CDR1 SGHTS, CDR2 YDEGEE. Trimming left V 0 bases short and J 0 bases short, with 13 bases between. The CDR3 here is CASSLGVGHPSYEQYF. CDR3 bases: TGTGCCAGCAGCTTGGGAGTGGGACACCCCTCCTACGAGCAGTACTTC.

The chain carries TRBV28 and TRBJ2-7, with D perhaps matching TRBD1 or TRBD2 (6 bases each). This CDR3 has 12 residues. V was pared by 6 bases and J by 10 bases, with 16 bases between. CDR1 is MDHEN, CDR2 SYDVKM, per germline. The CDR3 sequence: CASSLGGLLQYF. The CDR3 nucleotides read TGTGCCAGCAGCTTAGGGGGACTCCTCCAGTACTTC.

The chain combines TRBV28 with TRBJ2-3, with 7 bases fitting TRBD1. V trimming: 1 base; J trimming: 1 base; junction bases outside the gene matches: 11. The CDR3 is 18 residues long. The germline gives CDR1 MDHEN, CDR2 SYDVKM. The CDR3 region is CASSLYHDRVSGTDTQYF. The CDR3 DNA reads as TGTGCCAGCAGTTTATATCACGACAGGGTATCTGGCACAGATACGCAGTATTTT.

The chain carries TRBV7-9 and TRBJ1-1; TRBD1 might be the D (5 bases). Trimming pared 0 bases from V and 1 base from J, leaving 6 bases between. There are 14 residues in the CDR3. Germline assignment: CDR1 SEHNR and CDR2 FQNEAQ (reference sequence). The CDR3 nucleotides are TGTGCCAGCAGCTTAGCCACAGGGAACACTGAAGCTTTCTTT. It yields the protein CASSLATGNTEAFF.

V and J are TRBV6-5 and TRBJ1-1; D is unclear. V was pared by 0 bases and J by 1 base, with 9 bases between. Germline assignment: CDR1 MNHEY and CDR2 SVGAGI. CDR3 length: 15 amino acids. The CDR3 sequence: CASSYSADSNTEAFF. CDR3 nucleotides: TGTGCCAGCAGTTACTCGGCAGACTCGAACACTGAAGCTTTCTTT.

About this clone itself: Other DNA sequences from this sample encode an identical CDR3 as well. The chain uses TRBV29-1 and TRBJ1-1; the match to TRBD1 covers 10 bases. V was clipped by 4 bases and J by 5 bases; unmatched bases: 1. The CDR3 contains 12 residues. CDR1 and CDR2 (germline): SQVTM, ANQGSEA. CDR3 DNA: TGCAGCGTTGGGACAGGGGGGACTGAAGCTTTCTTT. It encodes CSVGTGGTEAFF.

CDR3 sequence reads: CASSLTGRFTYNEQFF. CDR3 DNA: TGTGCCAGCAGCTTGACAGGTCGGTTTACCTACAATGAGCAGTTCTTC. This rearrangement joins TRBV7-2 to TRBJ2-1; possibly TRBD1 for D (6 bases). The V and J ends lost 3 bases and 2 bases respectively, with 14 bases between them. CDR1 and CDR2 from the germline V gene are SGHTA and FQGNSA. This CDR3 has 16 residues. Looking up the rest from reference TRBV7-2 and TRBJ2-1 gives the full variable domain: GAGVSQSPSNKVTEKGKDVELRCDPISGHTALYWYRQSLGQGLEFLIYFQGNSAPDKSGLPSDRFSAERTGGSVSTLTIQRTQQEDSAVYLCASSLTGRFTYNEQFFGPGTRLTVL.